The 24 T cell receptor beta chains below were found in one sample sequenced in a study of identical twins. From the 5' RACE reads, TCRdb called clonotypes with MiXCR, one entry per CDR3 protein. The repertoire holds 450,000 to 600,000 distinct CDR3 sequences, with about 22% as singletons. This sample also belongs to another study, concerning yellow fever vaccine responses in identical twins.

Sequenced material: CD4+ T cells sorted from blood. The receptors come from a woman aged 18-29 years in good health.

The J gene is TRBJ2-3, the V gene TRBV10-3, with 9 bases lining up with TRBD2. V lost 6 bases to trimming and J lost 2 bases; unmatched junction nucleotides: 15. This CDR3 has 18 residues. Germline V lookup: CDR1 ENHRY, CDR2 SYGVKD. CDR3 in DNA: TGTGCCATCAGCGACGCCGTCTCTAGCGGGACAAACACAGATACGCAGTATTTT. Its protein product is CAISDAVSSGTNTDTQYF.

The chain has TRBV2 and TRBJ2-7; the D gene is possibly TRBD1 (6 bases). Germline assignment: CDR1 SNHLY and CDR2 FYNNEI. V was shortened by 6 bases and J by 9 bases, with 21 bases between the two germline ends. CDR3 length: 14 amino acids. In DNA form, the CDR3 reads TGTGCCAGCAGCCAACTACCAGCACAGGGTTCGCAGTACGTC. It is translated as CASSQLPAQGSQYV.

This CDR3 is CASRIRGGGSGANVLTF. The CDR3 DNA reads TGTGCCAGCAGAATCCGAGGGGGGGGCTCTGGGGCCAACGTCCTGACTTTC. The chain is built from TRBV12-3 or TRBV12-4 and TRBJ2-6; the D gene is possibly TRBD2 (7 bases). V was shortened by 6 bases and J by 0 bases, with 15 bases between the two germline ends. This CDR3 region has 17 residues.

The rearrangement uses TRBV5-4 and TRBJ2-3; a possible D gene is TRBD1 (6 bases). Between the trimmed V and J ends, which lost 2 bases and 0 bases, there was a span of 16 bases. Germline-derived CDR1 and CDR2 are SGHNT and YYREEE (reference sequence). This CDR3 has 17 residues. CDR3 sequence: CASSLTGTPVSTDTQYF. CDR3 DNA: TGTGCCAGCAGCTTAACCGGGACACCCGTTAGCACAGATACGCAGTATTTT. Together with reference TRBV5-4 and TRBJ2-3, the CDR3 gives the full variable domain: ETGVTQSPTHLIKTRGQQVTLRCSSQSGHNTVSWYQQALGQGPQFIFQYYREEENGRGNFPPRFSGLQFPNYSSELNVNALELDDSALYLCASSLTGTPVSTDTQYFGPGTRLTVL.

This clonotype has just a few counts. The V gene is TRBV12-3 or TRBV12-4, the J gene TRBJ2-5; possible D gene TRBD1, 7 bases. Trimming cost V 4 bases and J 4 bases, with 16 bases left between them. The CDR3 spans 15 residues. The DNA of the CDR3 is TGTGCCAGCAGTTCAGGGGGAGGAGGAGGAGAGACCCAGTACTTC. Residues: CASSSGGGGGETQYF.

This CDR3 is CASRRSGGPPGTQYF. As DNA, the CDR3 is TGTGCCAGCAGACGATCTGGCGGACCCCCGGGGACCCAGTACTTC. The rearrangement links TRBV12-3 or TRBV12-4 to TRBJ2-5; D remains ambiguous. The V end lost 6 bases, the J end lost 7 bases, and 21 bases lay between the germline ends. The CDR3 totals 15 residues.

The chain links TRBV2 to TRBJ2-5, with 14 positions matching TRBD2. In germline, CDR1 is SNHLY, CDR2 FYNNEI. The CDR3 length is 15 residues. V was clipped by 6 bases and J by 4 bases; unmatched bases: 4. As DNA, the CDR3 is TGTGCCAGCAGCCACGGGACTAGCGGGGGAGAGACCCAGTACTTC. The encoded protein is CASSHGTSGGETQYF.

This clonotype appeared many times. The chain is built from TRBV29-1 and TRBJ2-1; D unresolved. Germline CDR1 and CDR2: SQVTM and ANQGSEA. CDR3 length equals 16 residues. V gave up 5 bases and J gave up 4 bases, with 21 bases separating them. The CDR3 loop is CSVRLDSRYGYNEQFF. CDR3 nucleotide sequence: TGCAGCGTTAGGCTGGATTCACGGTATGGGTACAATGAGCAGTTCTTC.

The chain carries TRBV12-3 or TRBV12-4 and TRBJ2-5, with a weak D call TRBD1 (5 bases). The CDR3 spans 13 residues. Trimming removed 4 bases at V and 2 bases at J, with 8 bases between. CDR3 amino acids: CASSSRQQETQYF. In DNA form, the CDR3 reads TGTGCCAGCAGTTCCCGACAGCAAGAGACCCAGTACTTC.

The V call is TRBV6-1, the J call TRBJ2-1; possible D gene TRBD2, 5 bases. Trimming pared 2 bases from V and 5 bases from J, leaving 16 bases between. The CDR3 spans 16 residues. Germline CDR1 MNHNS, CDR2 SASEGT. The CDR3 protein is CASSEMIARINNEQFF. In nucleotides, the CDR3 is TGTGCCAGCAGTGAAATGATAGCGCGGATCAACAATGAGCAGTTCTTC.

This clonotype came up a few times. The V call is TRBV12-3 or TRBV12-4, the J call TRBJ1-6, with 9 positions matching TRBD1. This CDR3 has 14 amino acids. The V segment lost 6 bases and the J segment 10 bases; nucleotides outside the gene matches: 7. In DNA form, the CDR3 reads TGTGCCAGCAGCGGTCAGGGACAGGGCTCACCCCTCCACTTT. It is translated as CASSGQGQGSPLHF.

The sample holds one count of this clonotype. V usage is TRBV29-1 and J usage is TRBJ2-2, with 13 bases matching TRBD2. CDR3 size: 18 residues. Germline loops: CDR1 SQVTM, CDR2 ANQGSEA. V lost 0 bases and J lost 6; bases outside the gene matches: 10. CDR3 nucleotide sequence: TGCAGCGTTGAAGATCGGTACGGGACTAGCGGGATCTCCGGGGAGCTGTTTTTT. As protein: CSVEDRYGTSGISGELFF.

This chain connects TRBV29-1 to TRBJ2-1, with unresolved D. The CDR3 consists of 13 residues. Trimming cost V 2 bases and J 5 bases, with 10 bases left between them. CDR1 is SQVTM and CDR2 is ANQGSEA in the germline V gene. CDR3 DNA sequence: TGCAGCGTTGAATCACCCTATAACAATGAGCAGTTCTTC. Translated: CSVESPYNNEQFF.

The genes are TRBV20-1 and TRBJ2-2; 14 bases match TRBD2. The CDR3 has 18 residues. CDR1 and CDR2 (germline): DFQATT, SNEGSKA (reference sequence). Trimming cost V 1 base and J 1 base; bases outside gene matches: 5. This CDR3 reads CSARGTSGRTWNTGELFF. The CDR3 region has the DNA TGCAGTGCTAGAGGGACTAGCGGGAGGACGTGGAACACCGGGGAGCTGTTTTTT.

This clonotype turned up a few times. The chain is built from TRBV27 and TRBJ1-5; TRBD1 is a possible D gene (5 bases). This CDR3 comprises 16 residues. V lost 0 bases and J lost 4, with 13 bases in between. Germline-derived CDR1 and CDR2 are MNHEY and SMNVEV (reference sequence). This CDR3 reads CASSLSGTGGNQPQHF. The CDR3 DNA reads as TGTGCCAGCAGTTTATCGGGTACCGGGGGGAATCAGCCCCAGCATTTT.

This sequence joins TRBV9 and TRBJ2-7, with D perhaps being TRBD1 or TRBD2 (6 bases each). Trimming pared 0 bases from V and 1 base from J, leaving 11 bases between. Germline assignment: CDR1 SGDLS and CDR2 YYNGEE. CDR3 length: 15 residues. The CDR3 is CASSVGGDTSYEQYF. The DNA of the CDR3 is TGTGCCAGCAGCGTAGGGGGGGACACTTCCTACGAGCAGTACTTC.

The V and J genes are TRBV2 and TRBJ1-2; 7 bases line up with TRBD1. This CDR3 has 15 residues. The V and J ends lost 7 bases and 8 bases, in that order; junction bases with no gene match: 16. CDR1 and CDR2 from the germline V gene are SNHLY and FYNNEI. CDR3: CASTLRGQPSGGYTF. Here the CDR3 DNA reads TGTGCCAGCACCCTCCGGGGACAGCCATCGGGCGGCTACACCTTC.

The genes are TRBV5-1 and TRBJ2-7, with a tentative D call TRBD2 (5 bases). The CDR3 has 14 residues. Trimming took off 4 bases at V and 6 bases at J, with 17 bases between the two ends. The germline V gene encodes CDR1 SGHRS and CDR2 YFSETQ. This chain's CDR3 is CASSPQGPRGEQYF. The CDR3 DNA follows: TGCGCCAGCAGCCCCCAAGGACCACGGGGCGAGCAGTACTTC.

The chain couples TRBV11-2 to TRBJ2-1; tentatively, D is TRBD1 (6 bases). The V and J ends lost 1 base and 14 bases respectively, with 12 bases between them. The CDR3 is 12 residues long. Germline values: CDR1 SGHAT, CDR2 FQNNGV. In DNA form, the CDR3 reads TGTGCCAGCAGCTTAGTTGACAGGCAGGAGTTCTTC. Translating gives CASSLVDRQEFF. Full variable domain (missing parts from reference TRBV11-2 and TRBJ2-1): EAGVAQSPRYKIIEKRQSVAFWCNPISGHATLYWYQQILGQGPKLLIQFQNNGVVDDSQLPKDRFSAERLKGVDSTLKIQPAKLEDSAVYLCASSLVDRQEFFGPGTRLTVL.

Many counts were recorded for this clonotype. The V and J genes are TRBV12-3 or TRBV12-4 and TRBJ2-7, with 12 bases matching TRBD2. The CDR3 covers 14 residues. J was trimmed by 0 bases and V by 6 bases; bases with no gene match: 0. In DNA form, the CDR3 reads TGTGCCAGCAGACTAGCGGGAGGCTCCTACGAGCAGTACTTC. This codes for CASRLAGGSYEQYF.

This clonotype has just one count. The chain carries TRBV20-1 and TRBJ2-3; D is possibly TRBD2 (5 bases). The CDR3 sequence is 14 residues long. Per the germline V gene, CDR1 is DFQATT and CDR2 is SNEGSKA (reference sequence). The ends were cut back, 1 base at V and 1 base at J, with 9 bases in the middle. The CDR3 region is CSARGGSRTDTQYF. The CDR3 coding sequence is TGCAGTGCTAGAGGCGGGTCCCGCACAGATACGCAGTATTTT.

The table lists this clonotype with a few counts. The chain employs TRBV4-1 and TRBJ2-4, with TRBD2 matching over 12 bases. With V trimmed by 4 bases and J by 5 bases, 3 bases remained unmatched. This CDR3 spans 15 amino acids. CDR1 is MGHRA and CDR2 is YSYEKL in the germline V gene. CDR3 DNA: TGCGCCAGCAGCCCCCGGACTAGCGGGGAAAACATTCAGTACTTC. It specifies CASSPRTSGENIQYF.

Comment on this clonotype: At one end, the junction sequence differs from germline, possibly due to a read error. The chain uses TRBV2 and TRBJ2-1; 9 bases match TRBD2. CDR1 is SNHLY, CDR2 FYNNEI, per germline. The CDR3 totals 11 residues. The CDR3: CASSRETSGRF. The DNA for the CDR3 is TGTGCCAGCAGTAGAGAGACTAGCGGAAGATTC. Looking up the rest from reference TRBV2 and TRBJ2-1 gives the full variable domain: EPEVTQTPSHQVTQMGQEVILRCVPISNHLYFYWYRQILGQKVEFLVSFYNNEISEKSEIFDDQFSVERPDGSNFTLKIRSTKLEDSAMYFCASSRETSGRFGPGTRLTVL.

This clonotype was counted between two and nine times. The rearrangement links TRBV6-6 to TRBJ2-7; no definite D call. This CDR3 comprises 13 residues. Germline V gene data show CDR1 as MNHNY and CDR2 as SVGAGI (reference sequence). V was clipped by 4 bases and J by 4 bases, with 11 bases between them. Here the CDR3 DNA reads TGTGCCAGCAGTTCTCAATCTTGGTACGAGCAGTACGTC. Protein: CASSSQSWYEQYV.